This T cell receptor (beta chain) comes out of a study of cytomegalovirus exposure and HLA in healthy donors. V gave up 2 bases and J gave up 5 bases; unmatched junction bases: 10. This CDR3 is 18 amino acids long. The germline V gene encodes CDR1 SGHDT and CDR2 YYEEEE. Primers for the PCR totalled 60 Vbeta and 13 Jbeta. The repertoire was sequenced with immunoSEQ multiplex PCR; TCRdb's copy has only in-frame clones and lacks some. This repertoire includes 65,000 to 85,000 clones. The receptor's source is a female donor in good health and CMV-seropositive. The specimen was PBMCs. The chain employs TRBV5-6 and TRBJ2-3, with 14 bases that match TRBD2. CDR3 protein: CASSFPRLAGGPGDTQYF. The CDR3 bases are TGTGCCAGCAGCTTCCCTCGACTAGCGGGGGGGCCTGGAGATACGCAGTATTTT.